This entry concerns a single T cell receptor (beta chain). Its antigen is not identified. Nominally healthy donors were sampled, though unrecorded immune exposures were likely. The data belong to a study of cytomegalovirus exposure and HLA in healthy donors. Findings and caveats of the study: In a later analysis, several top co-occurrence clusters appeared linked to parvovirus B19, influenza, CMV and Epstein-Barr virus. Published work reported that the classifier diagnosed cytomegalovirus status with high specificity and sensitivity. A later analysis linked a missense variant in DCLRE1C to the trimming of TCR beta V and J genes.

With 60 Vbeta and 13 Jbeta primers, the PCR was carried out. Clones were read by immunoSEQ multiplex PCR, and TCRdb kept only the in-frame ones, dropping some. Of nearly 300,000 clones detected, 86% appear once; the ten largest clones hold 4%. Germline values: CDR1 SNHLY, CDR2 FYNNEI. The CDR3 covers 16 residues. V was pared by 0 bases and J by 2 bases, with 14 bases between. This chain uses TRBV2 with TRBJ2-7; tentative D call: TRBD2 (5 bases). The receptor was isolated from a man aged 35 to 55 in good health and CMV-seropositive. The sequenced sample consisted of PBMCs. The CDR3, as DNA: TGTGCCAGCAGTGAAGCCTCGGCTAGCATCCCCTACGAGCAGTACTTC. Its translation is CASSEASASIPYEQYF.